One and the same sample provided the 18 T cell receptor beta chains below, sequenced in a study of CD8 T cells in ankylosing spondylitis. TCRdb re-derived calls from the 5' RACE reads in MiXCR, one entry per CDR3 protein. The data show under 300,000 distinct CDR3 sequences, with about 11% seen just once and about 2.5% held by the top ten. Sequences were obtained from blood, either unsorted or a sorted T cell fraction (not recorded which). Receptors were obtained from a male donor with ankylosing spondylitis or in good health (not recorded which).

This clonotype was picked up many times. The V gene is TRBV20-1, the J gene TRBJ2-1, with D possibly matching TRBD2 (5 bases). The germline V gene has CDR1 DFQATT and CDR2 SNEGSKA (reference sequence). Trimming pared 8 bases from V and 3 bases from J, leaving 14 bases between. This CDR3 region has 13 residues. CDR3 protein: CSHRPRGYNEQFF. In DNA form, the CDR3 reads TGCAGTCACCGCCCTCGGGGCTACAATGAGCAGTTCTTC.

The sample holds many counts of this clonotype. The J gene is TRBJ1-1, the V gene TRBV5-4; maybe TRBD1 (5 bases). The ends were cut back, 5 bases at V and 0 bases at J, with 8 bases in the middle. Germline V gene sequence: CDR1 SGHNT, CDR2 YYREEE (reference sequence). This CDR3 contains 13 residues. Written as DNA, the CDR3 is TGTGCCAGCAGGGGGCCGGTGAACACTGAAGCTTTCTTT. Translation: CASRGPVNTEAFF.

This clonotype was counted many times. Written as DNA, the CDR3 is TGCAGCGTTGGGACTAGCTGGGAGCAGTACTTC. It yields the protein CSVGTSWEQYF. This chain uses TRBV29-1 with TRBJ2-7, with 8 bases identical to TRBD2. The junction had 3 bases not matched to a gene; V was cut back by 4 bases and J by 7 bases. Germline assignment: CDR1 SQVTM and CDR2 ANQGSEA. The CDR3 contains 11 residues.

This clonotype was seen ten or more times. The chain joins TRBV6-5 to TRBJ2-7, with D possibly being TRBD1 (6 bases). The ends were cut back, 4 bases at V and 1 base at J, with 20 bases in the middle. Germline CDR1 and CDR2: MNHEY and SVGAGI. CDR3 length: 17 amino acids. The CDR3 region is CASSFPAPGVRSYEQYF. Here the CDR3 DNA reads TGTGCCAGCAGTTTCCCGGCCCCAGGGGTACGATCCTACGAGCAGTACTTC.

There are many counts of this clonotype. The rearrangement uses TRBV10-2 and TRBJ2-2; D is unresolved. The germline CDR1 and CDR2 sequences are WSHSY and SAAADI. V dropped 6 bases and J dropped 6 bases, with 11 bases sitting between them. The CDR3 length is 13 residues. The CDR3 DNA is TGCGCCAGCAGCCAATCTAGACCCGGGGAGCTGTTTTTT. Encoded protein: CASSQSRPGELFF.

This clonotype was counted at least ten times. The chain recombines TRBV27 with TRBJ2-2; D not certain. Germline CDR1 reads MNHEY; CDR2 reads SMNVEV (reference sequence). The CDR3 spans 14 residues. Trimming pared 1 base from V and 2 bases from J, leaving 5 bases between. DNA for the CDR3: TGTGCCAGCAGTTTATGGGGTAACACCGGGGAGCTGTTTTTT. The encoded protein is CASSLWGNTGELFF.

Many counts were recorded for this clonotype. The chain couples TRBV20-1 to TRBJ2-1; D not resolved. This CDR3 contains 14 residues. V was trimmed by 6 bases and J by 0 bases, leaving 12 bases between them. CDR1 and CDR2 from the germline V gene are DFQATT and SNEGSKA (reference sequence). The CDR3 is CSATLETSYNEQFF. As DNA, the CDR3 is TGCAGTGCAACCCTAGAAACCTCCTACAATGAGCAGTTCTTC.

This clonotype was detected ten times or more. V gene TRBV11-2 combines with J gene TRBJ1-1; 8 bases map to TRBD1. This CDR3 has 18 amino acids. The V gene end was trimmed by 2 bases and the J gene end by 1 base; junction bases not matched to a gene: 12. Germline-derived CDR1 and CDR2 are SGHAT and FQNNGV. CDR3 nucleotide sequence: TGTGCCAGCAGCTTACTAGGGCAGGGCGGACAGGGGAACACTGAAGCTTTCTTT. Translation gives CASSLLGQGGQGNTEAFF.

This clonotype was counted at least ten times. The gene calls are TRBV10-3 and TRBJ2-1; 7 bases align to TRBD1. The CDR3 runs 14 residues. The germline gives CDR1 ENHRY, CDR2 SYGVKD. Germline trimming cut 10 bases from V and 6 bases from J; bases unmatched to any gene: 12. CDR3 residues: CATDRDSQFNEQFF. The DNA for the CDR3 is TGTGCCACCGACCGGGACAGCCAGTTCAATGAGCAGTTCTTC.

This clonotype was picked up a small number of times. V usage is TRBV2 and J usage is TRBJ1-1; no clear D. CDR1 is SNHLY and CDR2 is FYNNEI in the germline V gene. V was clipped by 7 bases and J by 1 base, with 16 bases between them. The CDR3 runs to 15 residues. The CDR3 spells CASTRDGLGNTEAFF. CDR3 nucleotide sequence: TGTGCCAGCACCCGGGATGGACTAGGGAACACTGAAGCTTTCTTT.

Of note for this clonotype: Compared with germline, one end of the junction differs, possibly owing to a read error. The chain is built from TRBV27 and TRBJ1-2, with a possible D match to TRBD1 (6 bases). The CDR3 loop spans 15 amino acids. Germline CDR1 MNHEY, CDR2 SMNVEV (reference sequence). The CDR3 DNA follows: TGTGCCAGCAGTTTCATACAGGGAAGCAACTATAGCTACACCTTC. Its translation is CASSFIQGSNYSYTF.

This clonotype was seen ten or more times. The V gene is TRBV4-2, the J gene TRBJ1-2; 8 nucleotides align to TRBD1. The CDR3 spans 16 residues. Germline CDR1 LGHNA, CDR2 YNFKEQ. V shed 8 bases, J shed 2 bases, and the junction held 13 bases outside the gene matches. The CDR3 spells CASAGRGRRSNYGYTF. The CDR3, as DNA: TGTGCCAGCGCTGGCAGGGGGCGTCGGAGCAACTATGGCTACACCTTC.

Ten or more counts support this clonotype. The chain employs TRBV5-5 and TRBJ2-6; TRBD1 is a possible D gene (6 bases). The germline CDR1 and CDR2 sequences are SGHKS and YYEKEE (reference sequence). The ends were cut back, 4 bases at V and 8 bases at J, with 10 bases in the middle. This CDR3 region has 13 residues. The CDR3 DNA follows: TGTGCCAGCAGCCCGACAGGTCCCAACGTCCTGACTTTC. The encoded protein is CASSPTGPNVLTF.

This clonotype has at least ten counts. CDR3 coding DNA: TGTGCCAGCACCTACCGTGATACGCAGTATTTT. Translating gives CASTYRDTQYF. The chain couples TRBV12-3 or TRBV12-4 to TRBJ2-3, with D unresolved. The CDR3 loop spans 11 amino acids. V was pared by 7 bases and J by 6 bases, with 8 bases between.

In its sample, this clonotype was seen many times. The rearrangement uses TRBV20-1 and TRBJ1-2; tentatively, D is TRBD1 (5 bases). The germline V gene has CDR1 DFQATT and CDR2 SNEGSKA (reference sequence). This CDR3 comprises 15 residues. Trimming left V 3 bases short and J 0 bases short, with 14 bases between. DNA for the CDR3: TGCAGTGCTAGGTGGGGCAGGGACTCTAACTATGGCTACACCTTC. Encoded protein: CSARWGRDSNYGYTF.

This clonotype was observed a few times. The rearrangement uses TRBV5-1 and TRBJ2-7, with D possibly TRBD2 on 5 matching bases. Trimming stripped 2 bases from V and 7 bases from J, with 13 bases between. Germline CDR1 SGHRS, CDR2 YFSETQ. This CDR3 spans 13 amino acids. CDR3 DNA sequence: TGCGCCAGCAGCTTTTTTCTGGGGAGAGAGCAGTACTTC. It is translated as CASSFFLGREQYF.

This clonotype has at least ten counts. CDR3 loop: CSASDNNEQFF. The CDR3 DNA sequence: TGCAGTGCTAGTGATAACAATGAGCAGTTCTTC. The V and J genes are TRBV20-1 and TRBJ2-1; D is unclear. The CDR3 is made up of 11 amino acids. The germline V and J ends were trimmed by 3 bases and 5 bases, with 5 bases remaining between them. Germline V gives CDR1 DFQATT, CDR2 SNEGSKA (reference sequence).

The V and J genes are TRBV2 and TRBJ2-3; TRBD2 might be the D (6 bases). The CDR3 consists of 15 residues. The germline V gene has CDR1 SNHLY and CDR2 FYNNEI. V was clipped by 7 bases and J by 4 bases, with 18 bases between them. Written as DNA, the CDR3 is TGTGCCAGCACCGAAGGAGGGAGATTTGCAGATACGCAGTATTTT. It translates to CASTEGGRFADTQYF.